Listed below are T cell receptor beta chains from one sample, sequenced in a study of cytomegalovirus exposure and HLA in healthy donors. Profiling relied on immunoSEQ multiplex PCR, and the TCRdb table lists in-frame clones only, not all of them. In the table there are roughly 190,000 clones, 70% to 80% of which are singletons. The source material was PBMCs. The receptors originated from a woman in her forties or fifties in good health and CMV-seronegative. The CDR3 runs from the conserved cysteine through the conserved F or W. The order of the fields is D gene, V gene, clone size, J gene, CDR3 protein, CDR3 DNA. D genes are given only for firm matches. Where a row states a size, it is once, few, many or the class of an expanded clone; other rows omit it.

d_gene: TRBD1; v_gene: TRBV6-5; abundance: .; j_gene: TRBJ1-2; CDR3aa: CASSRDRVGGYTF; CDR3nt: TGTGCCAGCAGTCGCGACAGGGTGGGTGGCTACACCTTC
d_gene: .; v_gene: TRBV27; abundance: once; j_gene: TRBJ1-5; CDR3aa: CASSSGYSNQPQHF; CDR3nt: TGTGCCAGCAGTTCAGGGTATAGCAATCAGCCCCAGCATTTT
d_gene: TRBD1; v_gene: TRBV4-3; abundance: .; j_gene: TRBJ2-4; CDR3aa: CASSLTGTGVIQYF; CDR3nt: TGCGCCAGCAGCCTGACCGGGACAGGGGTCATTCAGTACTTC
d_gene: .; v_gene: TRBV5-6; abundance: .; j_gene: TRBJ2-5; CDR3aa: CASSLEAGYQETQYF; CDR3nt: TGTGCCAGCAGCTTGGAAGCAGGGTACCAAGAGACCCAGTACTTC
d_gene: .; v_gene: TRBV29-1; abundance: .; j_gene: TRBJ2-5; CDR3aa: CSVVPGVETQYF; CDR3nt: TGCAGCGTTGTACCGGGGGTAGAGACCCAGTACTTC
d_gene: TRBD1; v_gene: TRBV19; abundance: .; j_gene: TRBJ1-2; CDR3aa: CASSISGQGAGYTF; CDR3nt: TGTGCCAGTAGTATATCCGGACAGGGAGCTGGCTACACCTTC
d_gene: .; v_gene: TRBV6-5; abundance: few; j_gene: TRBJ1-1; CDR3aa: CASGQGTEAFF; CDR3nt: TGTGCCAGCGGTCAGGGGACTGAAGCTTTCTTT
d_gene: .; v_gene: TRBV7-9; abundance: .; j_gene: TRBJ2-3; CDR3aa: CSSSLSTDTQYF; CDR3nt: TGTTCCAGCAGCCTGAGCACAGATACGCAGTATTTT
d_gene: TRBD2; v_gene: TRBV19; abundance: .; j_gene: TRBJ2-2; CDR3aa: CASTRTSVPGELFF; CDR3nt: TGTGCCAGTACTCGGACTAGCGTACCCGGGGAGCTGTTTTTT
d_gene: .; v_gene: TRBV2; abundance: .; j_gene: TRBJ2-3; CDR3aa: CASSKGATDTQYF; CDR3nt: TGTGCCAGCAGTAAAGGAGCGACCGATACGCAGTATTTT
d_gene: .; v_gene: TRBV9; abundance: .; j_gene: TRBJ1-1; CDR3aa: CASSVARGEPEAFF; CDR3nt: TGTGCCAGCAGCGTAGCGCGTGGAGAGCCTGAAGCTTTCTTT
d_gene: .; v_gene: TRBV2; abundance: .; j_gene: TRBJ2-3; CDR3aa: CASSAGQSSTDTQYF; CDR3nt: TGTGCCAGCAGTGCTGGACAGTCTAGCACAGATACGCAGTATTTT
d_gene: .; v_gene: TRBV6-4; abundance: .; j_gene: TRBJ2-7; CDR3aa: CASMPNPALIHEQYF; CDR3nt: TGTGCCAGCATGCCTAATCCCGCTTTGATCCACGAGCAGTACTTC
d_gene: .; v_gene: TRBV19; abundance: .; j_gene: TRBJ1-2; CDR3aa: CASSIAVAGYTF; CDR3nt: TGTGCCAGTAGTATAGCAGTAGCCGGCTACACCTTC
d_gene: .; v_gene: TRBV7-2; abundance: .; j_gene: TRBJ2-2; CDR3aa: CASSLALGSTGELFF; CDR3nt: TGTGCCAGCAGCTTAGCGTTGGGGAGCACCGGGGAGCTGTTTTTT
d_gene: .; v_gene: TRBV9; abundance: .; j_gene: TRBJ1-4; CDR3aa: CASSVSQGKEKLFF; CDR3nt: TGTGCCAGCAGCGTCTCACAGGGAAAAGAAAAACTGTTTTTT
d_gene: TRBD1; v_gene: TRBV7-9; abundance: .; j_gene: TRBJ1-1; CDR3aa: CASSSGQGTTEAFF; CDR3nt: TGTGCCAGCAGCTCAGGACAGGGGACGACTGAAGCTTTCTTT
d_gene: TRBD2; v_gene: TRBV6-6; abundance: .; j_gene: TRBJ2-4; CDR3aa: CASGAGGAKNIQYF; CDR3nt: TGTGCCAGCGGGGCGGGAGGTGCCAAAAACATTCAGTACTTC
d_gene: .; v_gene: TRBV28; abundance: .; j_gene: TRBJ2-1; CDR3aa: CASSTPRGRAYNEQFF; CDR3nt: TGTGCCAGCAGTACTCCAAGGGGGAGGGCCTACAATGAGCAGTTCTTC
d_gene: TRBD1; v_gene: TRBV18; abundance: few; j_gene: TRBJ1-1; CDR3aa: CASSPLRQGADTEAFF; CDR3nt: TGTGCCAGCTCACCACTTCGACAGGGGGCGGACACTGAAGCTTTCTTT
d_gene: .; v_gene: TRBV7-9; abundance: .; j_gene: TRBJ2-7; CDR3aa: CSSSLERSYEQYF; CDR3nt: TGTTCCAGCAGCTTAGAGCGTTCATACGAGCAGTACTTC
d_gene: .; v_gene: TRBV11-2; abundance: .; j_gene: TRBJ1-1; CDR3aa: CASSLGYRVETEAFF; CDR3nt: TGTGCCAGCAGCCTCGGCTACAGGGTTGAGACTGAAGCTTTCTTT
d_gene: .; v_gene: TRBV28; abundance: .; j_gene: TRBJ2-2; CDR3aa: CASRGGGNTGELFF; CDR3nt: TGTGCCAGCCGCGGCGGCGGTAACACCGGGGAGCTGTTTTTT
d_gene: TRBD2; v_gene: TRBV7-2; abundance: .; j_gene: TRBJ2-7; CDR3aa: CATQTGLAGGPYEQYF; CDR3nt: TGTGCCACCCAAACTGGACTAGCGGGAGGGCCTTACGAGCAGTACTTC
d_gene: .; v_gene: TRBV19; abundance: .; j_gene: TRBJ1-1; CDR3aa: CASTLGRGNTEAFF; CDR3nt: TGTGCCAGTACCCTAGGGCGGGGGAACACTGAAGCTTTCTTT
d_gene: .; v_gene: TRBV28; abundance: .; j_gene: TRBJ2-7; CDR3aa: CASSILGTQDHEQYF; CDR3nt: TGTGCCAGCAGCATCCTCGGGACTCAAGACCACGAGCAGTACTTC
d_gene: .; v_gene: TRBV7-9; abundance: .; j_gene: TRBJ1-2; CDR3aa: CASSSTGEGNGYTF; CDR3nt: TGTGCCAGCAGCTCCACGGGGGAAGGAAATGGCTACACCTTC
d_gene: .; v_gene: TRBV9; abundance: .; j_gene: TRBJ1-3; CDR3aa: CASSVEPRHSNTIYF; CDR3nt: TGTGCCAGCAGCGTAGAACCTCGACATTCAAACACCATATATTTT
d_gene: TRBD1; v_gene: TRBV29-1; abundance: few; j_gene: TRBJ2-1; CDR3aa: CSVAVRTGGLGNEQFF; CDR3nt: TGCAGCGTTGCGGTCAGGACAGGGGGCTTGGGCAATGAGCAGTTCTTC
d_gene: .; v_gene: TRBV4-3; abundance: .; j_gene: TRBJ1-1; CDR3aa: CASSQEWPGKTEAFF; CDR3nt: TGCGCCAGCAGCCAAGAATGGCCAGGGAAAACTGAAGCTTTCTTT
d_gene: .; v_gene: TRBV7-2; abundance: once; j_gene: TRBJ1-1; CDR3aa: CASSHLDRNTEAFF; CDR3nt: TGTGCCAGCAGCCATCTAGACAGGAACACTGAAGCTTTCTTT
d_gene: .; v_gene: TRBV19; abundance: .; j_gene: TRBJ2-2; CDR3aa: CASSPGWGPNTGELFF; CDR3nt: TGTGCCAGTAGTCCCGGGTGGGGGCCTAACACCGGGGAGCTGTTTTTT
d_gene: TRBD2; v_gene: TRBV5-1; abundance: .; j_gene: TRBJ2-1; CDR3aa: CASSLASGDYNELFF; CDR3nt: TGCGCCAGCAGCTTGGCCAGCGGGGATTACAATGAGCTGTTCTTC
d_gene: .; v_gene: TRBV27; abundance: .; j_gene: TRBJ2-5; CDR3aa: CATLDYSFYETQYF; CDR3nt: TGTGCCACCCTCGACTACTCTTTCTATGAGACCCAGTACTTC
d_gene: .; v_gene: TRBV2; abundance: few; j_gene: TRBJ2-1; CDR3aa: CASSDRFNEQFF; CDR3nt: TGTGCCAGCAGTGACCGGTTTAACGAGCAGTTCTTC
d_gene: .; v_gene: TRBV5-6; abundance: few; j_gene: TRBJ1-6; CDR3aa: CASSTRPDTLRNSPLHF; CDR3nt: TGTGCCAGCAGCACTCGCCCGGACACTTTACGAAATTCACCCCTCCACTTT
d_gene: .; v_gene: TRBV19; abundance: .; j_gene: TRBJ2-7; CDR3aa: CASSITASYEQYF; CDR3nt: TGTGCCAGTAGTATCACAGCCTCCTACGAGCAGTACTTC
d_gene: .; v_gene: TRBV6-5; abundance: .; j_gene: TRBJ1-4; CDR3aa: CASSIGGTNEKLFF; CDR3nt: TGTGCCAGCAGTATTGGAGGGACTAATGAAAAACTGTTTTTT
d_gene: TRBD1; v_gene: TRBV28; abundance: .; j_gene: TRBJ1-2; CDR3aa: CASMAGGYYGYTF; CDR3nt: TGTGCCAGCATGGCAGGGGGCTACTATGGCTACACCTTC
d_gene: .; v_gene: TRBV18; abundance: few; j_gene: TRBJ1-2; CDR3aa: CASSPFAPGTLSAYGYTF; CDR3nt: TGTGCCAGCTCACCTTTTGCCCCCGGGACATTGAGCGCCTATGGCTACACCTTC
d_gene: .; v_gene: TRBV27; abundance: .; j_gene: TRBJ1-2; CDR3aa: CASSLSNGAGYTF; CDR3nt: TGTGCCAGCAGTTTATCTAACGGAGCAGGCTACACCTTC
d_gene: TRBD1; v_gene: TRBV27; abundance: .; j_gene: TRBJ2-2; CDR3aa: CASRQGSNTGELFF; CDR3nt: TGTGCCAGCCGACAGGGGTCGAACACCGGGGAGCTGTTTTTT
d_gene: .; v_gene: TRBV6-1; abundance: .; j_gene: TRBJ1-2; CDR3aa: CASSEGVGVIGYTF; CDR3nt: TGTGCCAGCAGTGAAGGGGTAGGGGTTATCGGCTACACCTTC
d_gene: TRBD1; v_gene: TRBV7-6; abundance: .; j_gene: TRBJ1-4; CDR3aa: CASSARTGGGEKLFF; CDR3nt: TGTGCCAGCAGCGCAAGGACAGGGGGCGGTGAAAAACTGTTTTTT
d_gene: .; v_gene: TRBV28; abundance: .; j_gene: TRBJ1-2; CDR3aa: CAGRAGIGYGYTF; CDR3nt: TGTGCCGGCAGAGCAGGGATCGGCTATGGCTACACCTTC
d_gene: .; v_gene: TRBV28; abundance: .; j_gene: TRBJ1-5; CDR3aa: CASTEPGGRNSNQPQHF; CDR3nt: TGTGCCAGCACCGAACCCGGGGGACGTAATAGCAATCAGCCCCAGCATTTT
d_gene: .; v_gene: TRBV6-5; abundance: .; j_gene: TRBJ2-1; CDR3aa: CASRKQASYNEQFF; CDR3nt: TGTGCCAGCAGAAAACAGGCCTCCTACAATGAGCAGTTCTTC
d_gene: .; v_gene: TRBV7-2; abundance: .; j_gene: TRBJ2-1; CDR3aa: CASSPRGGSEGNEQFF; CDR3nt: TGTGCCAGCAGCCCGAGAGGGGGTAGCGAGGGCAATGAGCAGTTCTTC
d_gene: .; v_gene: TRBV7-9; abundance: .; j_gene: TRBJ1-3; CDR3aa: CASSLGADTIYF; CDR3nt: TGTGCCAGCAGCTTAGGGGCAGACACCATATATTTT
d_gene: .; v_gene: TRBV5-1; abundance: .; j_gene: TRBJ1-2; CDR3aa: CASSISYGGNGYTF; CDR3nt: TGCGCCAGCAGCATCTCATACGGGGGAAATGGCTACACCTTC
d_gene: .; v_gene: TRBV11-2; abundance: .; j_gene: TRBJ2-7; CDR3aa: CASSSGGTTYEQYF; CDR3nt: TGTGCCAGCAGCTCCGGGGGGACAACTTACGAGCAGTACTTC
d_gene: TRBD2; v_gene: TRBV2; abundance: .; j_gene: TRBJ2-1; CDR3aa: CASSPRLAGSYNEQFF; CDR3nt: TGTGCCAGCAGTCCGAGACTAGCGGGGTCCTACAATGAGCAGTTCTTC
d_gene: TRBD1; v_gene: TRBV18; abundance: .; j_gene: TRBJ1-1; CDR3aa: CASSPTGVDTEAFF; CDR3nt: TGTGCCAGCTCACCGACAGGGGTTGACACTGAAGCTTTCTTT
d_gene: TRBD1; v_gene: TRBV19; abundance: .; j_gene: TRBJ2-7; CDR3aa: CASSHRDRRNYEQYF; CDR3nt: TGTGCCAGTTCACACCGGGACAGGCGAAACTACGAGCAGTACTTC
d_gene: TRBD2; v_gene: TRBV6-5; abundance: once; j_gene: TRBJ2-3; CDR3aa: CASSRLAGGLDTQYF; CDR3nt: TGTGCCAGCAGTCGACTAGCGGGGGGTCTAGATACGCAGTATTTT